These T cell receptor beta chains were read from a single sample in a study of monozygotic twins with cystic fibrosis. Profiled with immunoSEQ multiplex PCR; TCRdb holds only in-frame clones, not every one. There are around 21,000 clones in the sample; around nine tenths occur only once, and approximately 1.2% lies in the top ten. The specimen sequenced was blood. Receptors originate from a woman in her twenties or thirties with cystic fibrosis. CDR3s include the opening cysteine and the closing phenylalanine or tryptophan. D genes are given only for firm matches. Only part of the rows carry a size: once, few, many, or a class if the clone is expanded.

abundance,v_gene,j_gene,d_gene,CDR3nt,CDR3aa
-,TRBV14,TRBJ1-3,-,TGTGCCAGCAGCCCCCGAAACGGGGCGGGAAACACCATATATTTT,CASSPRNGAGNTIYF
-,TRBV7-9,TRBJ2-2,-,TGTGCCAGCAGCTTAGGAGCCCCCCCTCTACAGGGAAACACCGGGGAGCTGTTTTTT,CASSLGAPPLQGNTGELFF
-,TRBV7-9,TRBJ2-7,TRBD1,TGTGCCAGCAGCCCAGACCTAGGGGGACAGAACTTATACGAGCAGTACTTC,CASSPDLGGQNLYEQYF
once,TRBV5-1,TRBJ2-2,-,TGCGCCAGCACCTCCCCAGGGGGGGTGAACACCGGGGAGCTGTTTTTT,CASTSPGGVNTGELFF
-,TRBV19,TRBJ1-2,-,TGTGCCAGCAGTCCCCGCGTCTATGGCTACACCTTC,CASSPRVYGYTF
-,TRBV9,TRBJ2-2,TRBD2,TGTGCCAGCAGCGTCTGGTCTAGCGGGGTGAACACCGGGGAGCTGTTTTTT,CASSVWSSGVNTGELFF
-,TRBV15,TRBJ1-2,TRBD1,TGTGCCACCAGCGGAAGAGGGTGGGACAGAACCACCTATGGCTACACCTTC,CATSGRGWDRTTYGYTF
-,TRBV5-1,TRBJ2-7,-,TGCGCCAGCAGCTGGGGGCAGGGCACCTACGAGCAGTACTTC,CASSWGQGTYEQYF
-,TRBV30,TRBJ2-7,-,TGTGCCTGGAGTGTCGACCGGAGCTTCTACGAGCAGTACTTC,CAWSVDRSFYEQYF
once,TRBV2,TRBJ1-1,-,TGTGCCAGCAGTGAATGGCAGCTCATGAACACTGAAGCTTTCTTT,CASSEWQLMNTEAFF
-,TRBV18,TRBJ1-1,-,TGTGCCAGCTCACCCCAGTCGGGGGGCACTGAAGCTTTCTTT,CASSPQSGGTEAFF
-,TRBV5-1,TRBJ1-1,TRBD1,TGCGCCAGCAGCCGGACAGGGGTTAATGAAGCTTTCTTT,CASSRTGVNEAFF
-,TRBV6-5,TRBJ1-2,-,TGTGCCAGCAGTGCCGGGACATCCTATGGCTACACCTTC,CASSAGTSYGYTF
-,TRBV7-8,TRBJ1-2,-,TGTGCCAGCAGCTTAGGCTGGACAGACTATGGCTACACCTTC,CASSLGWTDYGYTF
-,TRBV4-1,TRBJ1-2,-,TGCGCCAGCAGCCCCGGGAGGCACTCTAACTATGGCTACACCTTC,CASSPGRHSNYGYTF
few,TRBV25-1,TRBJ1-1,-,TGTGCCAGCAGTGAATGGAACACTGAAGCTTTCTTT,CASSEWNTEAFF
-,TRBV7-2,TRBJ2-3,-,TGTGCCAGCAGCTTACTGGGCACAGATACGCAGTATTTT,CASSLLGTDTQYF
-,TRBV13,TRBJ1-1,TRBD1,TGTGCCAGCAGCTCAGACAGGGCTTTCCCTGAAGCTTTCTTT,CASSSDRAFPEAFF
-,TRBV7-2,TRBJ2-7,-,TGTGCCAGCAGCTTAACAGGGTTCCACGAGCAGTACTTC,CASSLTGFHEQYF
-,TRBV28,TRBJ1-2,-,TGTGCCAGCAGTGCCTACATGGGCTACACCTTC,CASSAYMGYTF
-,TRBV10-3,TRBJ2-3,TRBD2,TGTGCCACCTCGGTAGCGGGGTCAAACACAGATACGCAGTATTTT,CATSVAGSNTDTQYF
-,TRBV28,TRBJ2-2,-,TGTGCCAGCAGTAAAGGGGGTCCATTGGGGGAGCTGTTTTTT,CASSKGGPLGELFF
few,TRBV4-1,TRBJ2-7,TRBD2,TGCGCCAGCAGCCACCAGACTAGCGGGACCCCCTACGAGCAGTACTTC,CASSHQTSGTPYEQYF
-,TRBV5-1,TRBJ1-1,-,TGCGCCAGCAGCTTGCGCTCGGCGGGGGGCACTGAAGCTTTCTTT,CASSLRSAGGTEAFF
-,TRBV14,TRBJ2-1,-,TGTGCCAGCAGCCAAGATCTTCGGGACAATGAGCAGTTCTTC,CASSQDLRDNEQFF
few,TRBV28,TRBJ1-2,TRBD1,TGTGCCAGCAGTTCGGCAGGGGGCGGTGGCTACACCTTC,CASSSAGGGGYTF
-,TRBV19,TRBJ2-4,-,TGTGCCAGTAGTATAGGCCTAGCAGGTACTATTCAGTACTTC,CASSIGLAGTIQYF
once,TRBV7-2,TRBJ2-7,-,TGTGCCAGCAGCTTTTCGGAGGGGGACGAGCAGTACTTC,CASSFSEGDEQYF
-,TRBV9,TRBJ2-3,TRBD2,TGTGCCAGCACCCGGACTAGCGGGGGGGTTAGCACAGATACGCAGTATTTT,CASTRTSGGVSTDTQYF
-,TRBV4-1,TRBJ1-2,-,TGCGCCAGCAGCCAACCCAGGGAAGCATATGGCTACACCTTC,CASSQPREAYGYTF
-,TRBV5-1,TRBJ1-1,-,TGCGCCAGCAGCTTACCGGGGCGAGGAACTGAAGCTTTCTTT,CASSLPGRGTEAFF
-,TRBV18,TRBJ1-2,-,TGTGCCAGCTCACCAAGGAGTCCACAGTATGGCTACACCTTC,CASSPRSPQYGYTF
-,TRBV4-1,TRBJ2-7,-,TGCGCCAGCAGCCAGGAGGAGGGCGGACCCTACGAGCAGTACTTC,CASSQEEGGPYEQYF
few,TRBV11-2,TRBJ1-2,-,TGTGCCAGCAGCCCGGGCAGGCCTAACTATGGCTACACCTTC,CASSPGRPNYGYTF
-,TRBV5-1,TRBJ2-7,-,TGCGCCAGCAGCTTGGAGGGCGAGCAGTACTTC,CASSLEGEQYF
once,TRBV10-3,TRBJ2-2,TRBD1,TGTGCCATCAGAACCGTTTTACAGGGGACGAACACCGGGGAGCTGTTTTTT,CAIRTVLQGTNTGELFF
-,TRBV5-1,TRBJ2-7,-,TGCGCCAGCAGGAGGGTAGGAGCCTACGAGCAGTACTTC,CASRRVGAYEQYF
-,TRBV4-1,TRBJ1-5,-,TGCGCCAGCAGCCGAAGTTTAAGTAGGAGCAATCAGCCCCAGCATTTT,CASSRSLSRSNQPQHF
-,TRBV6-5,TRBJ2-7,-,TGTGCCAGCAGTTATGGGGGGCCTTCCTACGAGCAGTACTTC,CASSYGGPSYEQYF
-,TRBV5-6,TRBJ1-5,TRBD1,TGTGCCAGCAGCTTAAGGCAGGGGGCGAATCAGCCCCAGCATTTT,CASSLRQGANQPQHF
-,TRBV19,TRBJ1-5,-,TGTGCCAGTAGTATCGAAAGATTTTATAGCAATCAGCCCCAGCATTTT,CASSIERFYSNQPQHF
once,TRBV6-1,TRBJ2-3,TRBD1,TGTGCCAGCAGTAAGACAGGGGTTACAGATACGCAGTATTTT,CASSKTGVTDTQYF
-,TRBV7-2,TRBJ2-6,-,TGTGCCAGCAGCTTTCCCTACTCTGGGGCCAACGTCCTGACTTTC,CASSFPYSGANVLTF
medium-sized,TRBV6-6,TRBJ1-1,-,TGTGCCAGCAGTTACTCGAGGGTATATACTGAAGCTTTCTTT,CASSYSRVYTEAFF
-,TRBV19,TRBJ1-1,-,TGTGCCAGTAGTATTCAGGGGCAGGTCGTTTCGGGCACTGAAGCTTTCTTT,CASSIQGQVVSGTEAFF
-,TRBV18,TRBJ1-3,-,TGTGCCAGCTCACCACCGATAGGGACTGACACCATATATTTT,CASSPPIGTDTIYF
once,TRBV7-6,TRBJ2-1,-,TGTGCCAGCAGCTTAGGACGAGGAGAACCCTACAATGAGCAGTTCTTC,CASSLGRGEPYNEQFF
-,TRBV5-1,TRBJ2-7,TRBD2,TGCGCCAGCAGCGGAATAGCGGGGGCCCGGGGCGAGCAGTACTTC,CASSGIAGARGEQYF
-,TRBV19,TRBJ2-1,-,TGTGCCAGTACCCCCAGCGGGTCTTATTACAATGAGCAGTTCTTC,CASTPSGSYYNEQFF
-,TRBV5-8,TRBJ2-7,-,TGTGCCAGCACCCTCCCCCAAAGGGAGCAGTACTTC,CASTLPQREQYF